This T cell receptor (beta chain) was retrieved from a study of human T cells and chemical hapten exposure (dated by TCRdb to 2020 to 2022). Regarding the research as a whole: Libraries were pooled for sequencing, and variation in per-sample TCR yields was attributed mainly to small differences in library volumes within the pool. This study followed changes in the peripheral blood TCR repertoire in vivo during primary and secondary sensitization of alopecia patients to the hapten diphenylcyclopropenone (DPC). Each blood RNA sample was used to sequence both TCR alpha and TCR beta chains.

In this sample, this clonotype turned up many times. What antigen it recognizes has not been identified. The input lacks base qualities; no much larger clone sits a single base away. On the study overall, not on this receptor specifically: After repeated subsampling, changes were observed in the strength of the expansion versus patch-test correlation and in the threshold at which the correlation became significant. No change with DPC sensitization was found in the number of TCRs above 1 in 1000 frequency, and no evidence of global repertoire structure alterations was found.

Library preparation was by RACE. The instrument was a NextSeq 500. During library preparation, unique molecular identifiers were attached to individual cDNA molecules so that TCRs could be counted in a quantitative, reproducible way. The authors processed their data as follows. A median of approximately 100,000 TCRs per sample was observed, with a range of about 23,224 to 750,000. V, J and CDR3 annotation of the TCR reads was carried out using the Decombinator software suite. For PS versus PT1 abundance plots, all samples were subsampled to the same number of TCRs (28,000). Expanded TCRs were defined as absent before sensitization and observed at least eight times at the 2-week time point. Starting from the raw public reads, TCRdb applied fastp trimming at Q25, assembled clones with MiXCR and retained in-frame beta chains. Rows are unified per CDR3 protein, each entry keeping the most common DNA and genes. TCRdb, not the original authors, processed these V and J calls. This sample comprises 35,000 to 50,000 distinct CDR3 sequences, over 3.5% of them detected only once. The ten biggest clones cover about 1.5% of the sample.

This specimen's time point label, per the study, means: healthy volunteer bleed at 2 weeks. Total RNA was isolated from unfractionated whole blood collected in Tempus Blood RNA tubes. Roughly 5 healthy volunteers served as TCR sequencing controls and were bled at day 0, 2 weeks and 6 weeks. V sheds 5 bases and J sheds 7 bases, leaving 14 bases between their ends. The CDR3 runs 13 amino acids, cysteine and phenylalanine included. CDR3 DNA only is kept here, 39 bases in frame from base 1. CDR1 and CDR2 are read off the germline V gene (reference sequence) as SEHNR and FQNEAQ. Recombination joined TRBV7-9 with TRBJ1-1; the D gene is not confidently resolved. Material for sequencing was whole blood. The sequence was collected from a female donor in good health. Some clones in this sample may be carry-over from other donors' samples. CDR3 reads: CASSLTYSVEAFF. The nucleotides read TGTGCCAGCAGCCTAACTTATTCAGTTGAAGCTTTCTTT.